Listed here is a single TCR beta chain. Its target is not known. This entry comes from a study of cytomegalovirus exposure and HLA in healthy donors. Study summary: Earlier sequencing of approximately 200 million T cells yielded around 120 million unique TCR beta sequences.

Findings and caveats of the study: It was in a later analysis that TCR association rates were seen to vary by HLA locus, highest for DRB1 and lowest for HLA-C.

The PCR employed 60 Vbeta primers together with 13 Jbeta primers. Repertoires were generated with immunoSEQ multiplex PCR, while TCRdb's copy carries only in-frame clones and drops some. The sample yields fewer than 200,000 clones, around 80% seen once. V dropped 5 bases and J dropped 0 bases, with 11 bases sitting between them. CDR3 length equals 15 residues. Germline V lookup: CDR1 SGHNT, CDR2 YYREEE (reference sequence). Input material: PBMCs. This receptor was identified in a man in his forties or fifties in good health and CMV-seronegative. The chain recombines TRBV5-4 with TRBJ1-4; D possibly corresponds to TRBD1 (6 bases). CDR3 amino acids: CASSLDSTTNEKLFF. Here the CDR3 DNA reads TGTGCCAGCAGTCTGGACAGCACAACTAATGAAAAACTGTTTTTT. Using reference TRBV5-4 and TRBJ1-4 for the parts outside the CDR3, the full variable domain is ETGVTQSPTHLIKTRGQQVTLRCSSQSGHNTVSWYQQALGQGPQFIFQYYREEENGRGNFPPRFSGLQFPNYSSELNVNALELDDSALYLCASSLDSTTNEKLFFGSGTQLSVL.